This T cell receptor beta chain was sequenced in a study of OX40 agonist ivuxolimab in advanced cancers. Study-level findings and limits: Normalized T-cell clonal expansion was also low in a subset of nonresponders.

TCRdb keeps only in-frame clones here, not all; method: immunoSEQ multiplex PCR. Counted here are tens of thousands of clones, nearly 95% occurring once; the ten biggest clones make up over 20%. As to this clone: Its cognate antigen is unknown.

The germline CDR1 and CDR2 sequences are SGHDT and YYEEEE. Trimming took 1 base from V and 5 from J, leaving 11 bases between them. This CDR3 spans 14 amino acids. This clonotype originated in an adult with an advanced solid tumor such as melanoma, head and neck, liver or kidney cancer. This sequence joins TRBV5-6 and TRBJ2-3; possible D gene TRBD2, 6 bases. Sequencing used CD4+ or CD8+ T cells sorted from blood, obtained in a trial of the OX40 agonist ivuxolimab. CDR3: CASSLTGAGDTQYF. The CDR3, as DNA: TGTGCCAGCAGCTTGACGGGAGCAGGAGATACGCAGTATTTT.